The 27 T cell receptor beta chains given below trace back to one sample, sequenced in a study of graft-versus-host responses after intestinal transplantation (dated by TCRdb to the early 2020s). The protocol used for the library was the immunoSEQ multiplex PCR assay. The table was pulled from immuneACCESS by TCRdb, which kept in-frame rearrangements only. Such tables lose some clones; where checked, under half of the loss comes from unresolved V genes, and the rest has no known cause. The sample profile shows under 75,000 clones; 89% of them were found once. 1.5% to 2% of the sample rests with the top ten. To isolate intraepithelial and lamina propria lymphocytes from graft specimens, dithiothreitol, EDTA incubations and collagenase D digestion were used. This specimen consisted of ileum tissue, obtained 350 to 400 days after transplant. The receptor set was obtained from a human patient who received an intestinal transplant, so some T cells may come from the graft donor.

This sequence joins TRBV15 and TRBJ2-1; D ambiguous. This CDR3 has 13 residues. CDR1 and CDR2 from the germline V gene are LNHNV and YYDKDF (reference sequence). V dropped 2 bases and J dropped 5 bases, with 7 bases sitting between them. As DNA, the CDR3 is TGTGCCACCAGCAGACCGACTGACAATGAGCAGTTCTTC. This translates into CATSRPTDNEQFF.

CDR3 protein: CASSFGGASGPYNEQFF. CDR3 DNA: TGTGCCAGCAGCTTCGGAGGCGCGAGCGGGCCCTACAATGAGCAGTTCTTC. This chain joins TRBV5-4 and TRBJ2-1, with a weak D call TRBD2 (6 bases). The germline gives CDR1 SGHNT, CDR2 YYREEE (reference sequence). This CDR3 has 17 residues. V dropped 2 bases and J dropped 2 bases, with 17 bases sitting between them.

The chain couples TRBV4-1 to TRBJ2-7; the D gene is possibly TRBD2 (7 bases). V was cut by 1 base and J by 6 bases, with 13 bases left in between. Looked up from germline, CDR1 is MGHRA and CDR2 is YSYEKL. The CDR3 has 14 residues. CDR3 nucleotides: TGCGCCAGCAGCCAAGTAAGGGGGGGCTCCGAGCAGTACTTC. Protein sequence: CASSQVRGGSEQYF.

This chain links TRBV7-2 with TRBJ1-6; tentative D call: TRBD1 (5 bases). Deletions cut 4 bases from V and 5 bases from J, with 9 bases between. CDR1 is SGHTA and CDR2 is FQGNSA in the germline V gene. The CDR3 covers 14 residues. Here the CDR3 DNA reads TGTGCCAGCAGCTACGGACAAGATAATTCACCCCTCCACTTT. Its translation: CASSYGQDNSPLHF.

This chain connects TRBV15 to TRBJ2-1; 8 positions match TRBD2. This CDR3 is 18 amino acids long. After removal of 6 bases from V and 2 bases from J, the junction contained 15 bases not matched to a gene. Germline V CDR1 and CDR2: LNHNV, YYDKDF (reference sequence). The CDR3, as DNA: TGTGCCACCAGGAGGTTTAGCGGGAAGTACCCCACCTACAATGAGCAGTTCTTC. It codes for CATRRFSGKYPTYNEQFF.

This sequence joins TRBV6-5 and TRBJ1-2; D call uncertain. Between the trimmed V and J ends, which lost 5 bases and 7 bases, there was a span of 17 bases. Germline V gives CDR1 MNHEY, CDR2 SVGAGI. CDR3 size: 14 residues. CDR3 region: CASSEGMGFGGYTF. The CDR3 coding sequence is TGTGCCAGCAGTGAAGGTATGGGGTTCGGTGGCTACACCTTC.

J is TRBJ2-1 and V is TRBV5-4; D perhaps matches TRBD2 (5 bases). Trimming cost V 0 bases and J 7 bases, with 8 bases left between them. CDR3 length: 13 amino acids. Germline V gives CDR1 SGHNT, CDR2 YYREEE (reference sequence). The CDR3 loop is CASSLGRRNEQFF. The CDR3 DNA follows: TGTGCCAGCAGCTTGGGGAGGAGGAATGAGCAGTTCTTC.

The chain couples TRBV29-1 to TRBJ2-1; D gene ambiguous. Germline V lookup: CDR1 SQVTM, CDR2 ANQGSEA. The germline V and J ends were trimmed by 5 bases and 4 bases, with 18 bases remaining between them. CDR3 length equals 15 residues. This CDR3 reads CSVKPLGGSYNEQFF. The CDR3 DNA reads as TGCAGCGTTAAGCCCCTGGGCGGTTCTTACAATGAGCAGTTCTTC.

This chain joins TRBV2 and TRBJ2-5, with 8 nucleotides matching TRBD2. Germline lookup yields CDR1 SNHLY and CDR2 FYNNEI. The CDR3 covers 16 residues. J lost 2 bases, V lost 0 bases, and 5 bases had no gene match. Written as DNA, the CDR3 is TGTGCCAGCAGTGAAGCGGCGGGACTAGATCAAGAGACCCAGTACTTC. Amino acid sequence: CASSEAAGLDQETQYF.

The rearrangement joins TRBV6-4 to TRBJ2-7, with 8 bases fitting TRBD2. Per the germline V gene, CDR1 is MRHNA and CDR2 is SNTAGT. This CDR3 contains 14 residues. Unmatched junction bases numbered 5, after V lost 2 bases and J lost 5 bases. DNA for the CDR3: TGTGCCAGCAGTGACCCGGCGGGGGGCCACGAGCAGTACTTC. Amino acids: CASSDPAGGHEQYF.

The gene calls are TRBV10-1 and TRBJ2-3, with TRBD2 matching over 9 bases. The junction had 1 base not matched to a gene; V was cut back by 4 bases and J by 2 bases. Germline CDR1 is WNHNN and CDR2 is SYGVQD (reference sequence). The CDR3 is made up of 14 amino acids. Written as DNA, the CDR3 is TGCGCCAGCAGTGGACTAGCGGTCACAGATACGCAGTATTTT. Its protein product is CASSGLAVTDTQYF.

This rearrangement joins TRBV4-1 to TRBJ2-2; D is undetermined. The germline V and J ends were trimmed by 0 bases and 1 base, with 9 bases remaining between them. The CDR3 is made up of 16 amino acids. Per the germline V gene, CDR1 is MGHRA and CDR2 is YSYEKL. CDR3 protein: CASSQDRSGNTGELFF. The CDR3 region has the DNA TGCGCCAGCAGCCAAGATAGGTCGGGGAACACCGGGGAGCTGTTTTTT.

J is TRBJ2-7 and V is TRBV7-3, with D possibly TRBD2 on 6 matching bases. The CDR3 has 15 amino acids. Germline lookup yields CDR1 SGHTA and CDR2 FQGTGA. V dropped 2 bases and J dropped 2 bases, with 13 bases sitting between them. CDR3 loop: CASSLFGGIPYEQYF. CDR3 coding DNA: TGTGCCAGCAGCTTATTTGGGGGGATCCCCTACGAGCAGTACTTC. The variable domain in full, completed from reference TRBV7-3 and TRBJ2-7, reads GAGVSQTPSNKVTEKGKYVELRCDPISGHTALYWYRQSLGQGPEFLIYFQGTGAADDSGLPNDRFFAVRPEGSVSTLKIQRTERGDSAVYLCASSLFGGIPYEQYFGPGTRLTVT.

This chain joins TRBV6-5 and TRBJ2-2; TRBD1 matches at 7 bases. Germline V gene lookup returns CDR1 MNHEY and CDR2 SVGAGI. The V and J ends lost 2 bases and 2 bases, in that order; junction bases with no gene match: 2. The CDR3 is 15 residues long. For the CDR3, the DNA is TGTGCCAGCAGTTACAGACAGGGTAACACCGGGGAGCTGTTTTTT. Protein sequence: CASSYRQGNTGELFF.

This chain's CDR3 is CASSAGGSYNEQFF. DNA for the CDR3: TGTGCCAGCAGTGCGGGGGGGTCCTACAATGAGCAGTTCTTC. The V gene is TRBV6-4, the J gene TRBJ2-1, with TRBD2 matching 8 bases. Germline V lookup: CDR1 MRHNA, CDR2 SNTAGT. The CDR3 spans 14 residues. With V trimmed by 4 bases and J by 1 base, 0 bases remained unmatched.

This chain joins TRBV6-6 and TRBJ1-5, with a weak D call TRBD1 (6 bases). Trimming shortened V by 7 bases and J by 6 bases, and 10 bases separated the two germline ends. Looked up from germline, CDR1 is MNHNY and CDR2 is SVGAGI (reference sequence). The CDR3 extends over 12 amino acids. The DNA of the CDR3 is TGTGCCAGCAAAGGGGGGGGTCAGCCCCAGCATTTT. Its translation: CASKGGGQPQHF.

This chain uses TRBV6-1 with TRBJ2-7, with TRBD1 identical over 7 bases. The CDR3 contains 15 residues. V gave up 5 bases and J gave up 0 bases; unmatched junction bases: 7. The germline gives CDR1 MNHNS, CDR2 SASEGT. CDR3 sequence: CASSLRTGPSYEQYF. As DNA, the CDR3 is TGTGCCAGCAGTTTGCGGACAGGTCCCTCCTACGAGCAGTACTTC.

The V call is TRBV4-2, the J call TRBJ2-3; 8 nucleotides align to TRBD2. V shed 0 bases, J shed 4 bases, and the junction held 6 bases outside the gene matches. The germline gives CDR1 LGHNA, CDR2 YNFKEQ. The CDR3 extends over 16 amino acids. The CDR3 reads CASSQEIGGAADTQYF. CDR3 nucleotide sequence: TGTGCCAGCAGCCAAGAAATCGGGGGGGCCGCAGATACGCAGTATTTT.

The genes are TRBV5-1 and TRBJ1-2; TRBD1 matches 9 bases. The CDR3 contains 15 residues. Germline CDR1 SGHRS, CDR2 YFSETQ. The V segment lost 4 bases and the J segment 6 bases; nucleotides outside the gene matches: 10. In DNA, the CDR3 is TGCGCCAGCAGCCTTCCCCCGGGACAGGGTAATGGCTACACCTTC. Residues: CASSLPPGQGNGYTF.

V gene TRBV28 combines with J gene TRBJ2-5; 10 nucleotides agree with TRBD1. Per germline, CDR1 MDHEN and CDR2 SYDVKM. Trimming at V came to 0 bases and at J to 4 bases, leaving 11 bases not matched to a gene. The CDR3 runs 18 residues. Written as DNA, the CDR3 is TGTGCCAGCAGTTTATGCATCGGGACAGGGGAGGGTGGAGAGACCCAGTACTTC. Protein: CASSLCIGTGEGGETQYF.

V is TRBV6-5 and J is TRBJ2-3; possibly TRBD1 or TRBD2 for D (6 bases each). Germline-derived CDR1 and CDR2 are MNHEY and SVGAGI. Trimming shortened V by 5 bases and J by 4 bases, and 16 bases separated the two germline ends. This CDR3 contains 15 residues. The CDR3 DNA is TGTGCCAGCAGTCGTGGGGGGCCAAGGGCAGATACGCAGTATTTT. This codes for CASSRGGPRADTQYF.

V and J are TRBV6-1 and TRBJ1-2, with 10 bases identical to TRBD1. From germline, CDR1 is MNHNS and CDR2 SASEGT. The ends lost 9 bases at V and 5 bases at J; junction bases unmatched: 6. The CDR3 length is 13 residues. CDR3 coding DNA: TGTGCCAGTTGGACAGGGGGAGTTTATGGCTACACCTTC. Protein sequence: CASWTGGVYGYTF.

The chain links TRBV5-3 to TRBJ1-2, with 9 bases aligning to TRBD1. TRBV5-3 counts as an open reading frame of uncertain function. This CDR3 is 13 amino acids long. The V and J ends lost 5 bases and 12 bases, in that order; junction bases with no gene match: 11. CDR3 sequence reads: CARSFGRTGDNTF. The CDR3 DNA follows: TGTGCCAGAAGTTTTGGGAGGACAGGGGATAACACCTTC.

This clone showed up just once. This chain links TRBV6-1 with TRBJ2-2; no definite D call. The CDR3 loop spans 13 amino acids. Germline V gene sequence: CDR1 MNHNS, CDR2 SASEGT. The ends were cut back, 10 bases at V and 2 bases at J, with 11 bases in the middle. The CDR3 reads CAIYGPNTGELFF. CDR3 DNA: TGTGCCATCTACGGTCCCAACACCGGGGAGCTGTTTTTT.

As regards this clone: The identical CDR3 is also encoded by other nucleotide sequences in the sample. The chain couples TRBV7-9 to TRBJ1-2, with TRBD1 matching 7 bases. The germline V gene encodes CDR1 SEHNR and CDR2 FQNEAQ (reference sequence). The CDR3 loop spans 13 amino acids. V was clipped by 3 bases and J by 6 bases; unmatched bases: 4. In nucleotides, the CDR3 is TGTGCCAGCAGCTTGGGACAGTTTGATGGCTACACCTTC. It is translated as CASSLGQFDGYTF.

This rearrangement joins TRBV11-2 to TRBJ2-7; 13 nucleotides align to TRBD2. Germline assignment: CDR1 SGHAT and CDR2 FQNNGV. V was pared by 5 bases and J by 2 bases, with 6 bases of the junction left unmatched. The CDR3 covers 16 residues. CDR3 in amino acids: CASSPQGLAGAYEQYF. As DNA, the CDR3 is TGTGCCAGCAGCCCACAAGGACTAGCGGGAGCCTACGAGCAGTACTTC.

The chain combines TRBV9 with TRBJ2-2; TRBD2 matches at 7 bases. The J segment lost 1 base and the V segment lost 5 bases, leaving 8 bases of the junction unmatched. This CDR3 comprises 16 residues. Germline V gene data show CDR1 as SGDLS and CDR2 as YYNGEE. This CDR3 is CASSGKRGQNTGELFF. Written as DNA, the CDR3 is TGTGCCAGCAGTGGCAAGCGGGGCCAGAACACCGGGGAGCTGTTTTTT.